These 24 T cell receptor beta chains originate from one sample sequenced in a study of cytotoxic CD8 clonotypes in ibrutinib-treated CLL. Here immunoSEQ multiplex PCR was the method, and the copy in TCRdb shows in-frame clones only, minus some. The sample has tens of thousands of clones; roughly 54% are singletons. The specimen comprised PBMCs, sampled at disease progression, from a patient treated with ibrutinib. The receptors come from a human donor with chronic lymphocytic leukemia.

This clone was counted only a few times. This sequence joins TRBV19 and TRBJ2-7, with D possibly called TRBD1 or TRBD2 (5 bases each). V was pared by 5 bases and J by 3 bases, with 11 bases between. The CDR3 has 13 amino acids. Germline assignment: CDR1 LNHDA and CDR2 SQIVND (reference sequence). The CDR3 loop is CASSLRGNYEQYF. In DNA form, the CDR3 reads TGTGCCAGTAGTTTGAGGGGCAACTACGAGCAGTACTTC. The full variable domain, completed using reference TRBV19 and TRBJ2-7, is DGGITQSPKYLFRKEGQNVTLSCEQNLNHDAMYWYRQDPGQGLRLIYYSQIVNDFQKGDIAEGYSVSREKKESFPLTVTSAQKNPTAFYLCASSLRGNYEQYFGPGTRLTVT.

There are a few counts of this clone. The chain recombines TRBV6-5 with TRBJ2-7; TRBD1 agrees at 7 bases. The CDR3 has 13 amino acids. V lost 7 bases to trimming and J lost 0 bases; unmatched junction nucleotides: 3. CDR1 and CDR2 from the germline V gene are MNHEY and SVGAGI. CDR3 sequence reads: CASKTGPSYEQYF. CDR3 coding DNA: TGTGCCAGCAAGACAGGGCCCTCCTACGAGCAGTACTTC.

The CDR3 spells CAISGDYTDTQYF. The CDR3 DNA follows: TGTGCCATCAGCGGGGACTACACAGATACGCAGTATTTT. The chain couples TRBV10-3 to TRBJ2-3, with TRBD2 matching over 7 bases. The CDR3 runs to 13 residues. V was pared by 6 bases and J by 2 bases, with 2 bases of the junction left unmatched. CDR1 is ENHRY, CDR2 SYGVKD, per germline.

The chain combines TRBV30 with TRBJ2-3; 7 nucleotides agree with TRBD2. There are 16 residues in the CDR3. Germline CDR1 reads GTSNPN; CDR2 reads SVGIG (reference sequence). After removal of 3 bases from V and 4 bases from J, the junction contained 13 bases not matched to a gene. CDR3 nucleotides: TGTGCCTGGAGCCCCGGGACTACCACCTCGGCAGATACGCAGTATTTT. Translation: CAWSPGTTTSADTQYF.

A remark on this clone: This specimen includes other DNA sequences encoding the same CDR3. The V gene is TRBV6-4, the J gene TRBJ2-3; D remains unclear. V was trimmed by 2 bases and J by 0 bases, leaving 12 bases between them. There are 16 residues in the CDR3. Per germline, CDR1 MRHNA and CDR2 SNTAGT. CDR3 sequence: CASSDAKAPSTDTQYF. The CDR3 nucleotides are TGTGCCAGCAGTGACGCGAAGGCACCCAGCACAGATACGCAGTATTTT.

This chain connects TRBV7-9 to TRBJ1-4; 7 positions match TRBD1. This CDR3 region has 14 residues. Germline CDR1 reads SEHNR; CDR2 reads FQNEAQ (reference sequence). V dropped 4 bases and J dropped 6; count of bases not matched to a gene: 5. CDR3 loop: CASSSRQGHEKLFF. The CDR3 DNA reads TGTGCCAGCAGCTCAAGACAGGGTCATGAAAAACTGTTTTTT.

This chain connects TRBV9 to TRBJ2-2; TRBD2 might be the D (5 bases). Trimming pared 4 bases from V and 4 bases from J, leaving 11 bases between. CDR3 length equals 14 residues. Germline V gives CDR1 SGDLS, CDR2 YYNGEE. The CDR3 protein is CASSLVGSTGELFF. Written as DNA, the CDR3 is TGTGCCAGCAGCTTAGTTGGGAGCACCGGGGAGCTGTTTTTT.

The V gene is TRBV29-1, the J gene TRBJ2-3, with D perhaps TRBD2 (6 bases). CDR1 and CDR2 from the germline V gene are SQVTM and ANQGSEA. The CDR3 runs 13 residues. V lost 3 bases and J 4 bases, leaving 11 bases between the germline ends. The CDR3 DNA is TGCAGCGTTGACGGGGGTAGGGCAGATACGCAGTATTTT. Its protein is CSVDGGRADTQYF.

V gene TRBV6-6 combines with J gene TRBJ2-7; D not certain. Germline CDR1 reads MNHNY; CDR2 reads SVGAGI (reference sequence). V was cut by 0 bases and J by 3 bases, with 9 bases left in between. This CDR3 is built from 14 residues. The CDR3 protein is CASSYSTTGYEQYF. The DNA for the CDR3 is TGTGCCAGCAGTTACTCGACAACGGGCTACGAGCAGTACTTC.

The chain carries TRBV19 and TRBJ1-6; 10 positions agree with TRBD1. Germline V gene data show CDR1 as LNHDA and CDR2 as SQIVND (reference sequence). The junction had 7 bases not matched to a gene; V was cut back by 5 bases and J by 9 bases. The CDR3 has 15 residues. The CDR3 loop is CASSVGTGVFSPLHF. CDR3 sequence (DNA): TGTGCCAGTAGTGTAGGGACAGGGGTTTTTTCACCCCTCCACTTT. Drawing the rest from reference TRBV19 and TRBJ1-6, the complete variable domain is DGGITQSPKYLFRKEGQNVTLSCEQNLNHDAMYWYRQDPGQGLRLIYYSQIVNDFQKGDIAEGYSVSREKKESFPLTVTSAQKNPTAFYLCASSVGTGVFSPLHFGNGTRLTVT.

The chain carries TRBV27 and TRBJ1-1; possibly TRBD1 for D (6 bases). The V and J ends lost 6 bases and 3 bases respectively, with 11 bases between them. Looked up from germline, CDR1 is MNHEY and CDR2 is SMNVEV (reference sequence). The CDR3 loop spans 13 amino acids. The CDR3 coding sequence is TGTGCCAGCAGACTACAGGGAGACACTGAAGCTTTCTTT. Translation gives CASRLQGDTEAFF.

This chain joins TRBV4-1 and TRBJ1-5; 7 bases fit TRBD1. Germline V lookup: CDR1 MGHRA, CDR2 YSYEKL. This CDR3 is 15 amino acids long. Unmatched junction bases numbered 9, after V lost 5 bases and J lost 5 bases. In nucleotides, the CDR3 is TGCGCCAGCAGCAACTACCGGGACAGAGATCAGCCCCAGCATTTT. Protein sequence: CASSNYRDRDQPQHF.

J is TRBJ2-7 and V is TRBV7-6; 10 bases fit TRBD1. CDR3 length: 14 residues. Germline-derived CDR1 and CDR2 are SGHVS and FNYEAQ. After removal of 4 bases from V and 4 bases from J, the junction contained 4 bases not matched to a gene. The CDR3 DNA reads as TGTGCCAGCAGCTCCCGACAGGGGGCGTACGAGCAGTACTTC. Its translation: CASSSRQGAYEQYF.

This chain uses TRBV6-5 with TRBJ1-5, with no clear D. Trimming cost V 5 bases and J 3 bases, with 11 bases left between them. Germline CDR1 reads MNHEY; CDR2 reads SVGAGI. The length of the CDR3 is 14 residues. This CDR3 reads CASSPRAPNQPQHF. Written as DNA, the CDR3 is TGTGCCAGCAGTCCTCGGGCCCCCAATCAGCCCCAGCATTTT.

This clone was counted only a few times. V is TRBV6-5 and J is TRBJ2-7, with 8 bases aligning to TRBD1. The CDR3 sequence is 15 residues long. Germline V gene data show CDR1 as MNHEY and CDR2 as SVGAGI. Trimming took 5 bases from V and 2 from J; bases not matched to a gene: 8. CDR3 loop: CASSQRGTGAYEQYF. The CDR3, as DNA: TGTGCCAGCAGTCAACGTGGGACAGGAGCCTACGAGCAGTACTTC.

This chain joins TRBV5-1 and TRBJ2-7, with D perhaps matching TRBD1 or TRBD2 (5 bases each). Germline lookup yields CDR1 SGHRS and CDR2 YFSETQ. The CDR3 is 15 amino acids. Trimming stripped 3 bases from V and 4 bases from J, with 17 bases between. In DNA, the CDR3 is TGCGCCAGCAGCTCACGCGCCGGGACCAGATACGAGCAGTACTTC. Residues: CASSSRAGTRYEQYF. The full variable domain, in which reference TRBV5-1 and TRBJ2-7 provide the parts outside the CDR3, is KAGVTQTPRYLIKTRGQQVTLSCSPISGHRSVSWYQQTPGQGLQFLFEYFSETQRNKGNFPGRFSGRQFSNSRSEMNVSTLELGDSALYLCASSSRAGTRYEQYFGPGTRLTVT.

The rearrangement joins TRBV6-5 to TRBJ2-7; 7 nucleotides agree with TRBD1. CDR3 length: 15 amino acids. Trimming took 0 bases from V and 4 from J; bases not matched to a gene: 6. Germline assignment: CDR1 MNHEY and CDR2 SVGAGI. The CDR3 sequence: CASSYSGTRGYEQYF. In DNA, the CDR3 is TGTGCCAGCAGTTACTCGGGGACCAGGGGGTACGAGCAGTACTTC.

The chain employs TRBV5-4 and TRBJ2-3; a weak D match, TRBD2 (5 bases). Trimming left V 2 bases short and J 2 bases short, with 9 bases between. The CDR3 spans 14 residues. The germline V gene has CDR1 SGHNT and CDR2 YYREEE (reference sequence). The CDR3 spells CASSFGGFTDTQYF. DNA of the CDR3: TGTGCCAGCAGCTTCGGCGGGTTCACAGATACGCAGTATTTT.

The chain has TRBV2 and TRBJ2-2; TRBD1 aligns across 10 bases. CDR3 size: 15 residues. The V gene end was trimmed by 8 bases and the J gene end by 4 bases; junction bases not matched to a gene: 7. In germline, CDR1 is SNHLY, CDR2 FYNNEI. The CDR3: CASHRDRGFTGELFF. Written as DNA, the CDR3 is TGTGCCAGCCACCGGGACAGGGGTTTCACCGGGGAGCTGTTTTTT.

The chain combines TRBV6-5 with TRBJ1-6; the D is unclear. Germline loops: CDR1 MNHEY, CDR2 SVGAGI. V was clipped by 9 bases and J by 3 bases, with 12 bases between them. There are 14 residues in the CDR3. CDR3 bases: TGTGCCAGTCGGAGGACTAACTATAATTCACCCCTCCACTTT. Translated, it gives CASRRTNYNSPLHF.

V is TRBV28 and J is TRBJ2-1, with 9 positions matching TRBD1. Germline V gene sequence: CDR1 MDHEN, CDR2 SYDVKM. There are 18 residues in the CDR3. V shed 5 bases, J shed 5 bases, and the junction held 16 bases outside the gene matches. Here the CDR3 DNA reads TGTGCCAGCAGTACATACCGAACCGGGGACAGGGAGGACAATGAGCAGTTCTTC. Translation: CASSTYRTGDREDNEQFF.

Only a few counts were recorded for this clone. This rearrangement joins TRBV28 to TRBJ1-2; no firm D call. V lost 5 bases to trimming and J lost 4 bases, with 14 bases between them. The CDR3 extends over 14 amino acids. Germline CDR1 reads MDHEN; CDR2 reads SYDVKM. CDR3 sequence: CASSAPDPGYGYTF. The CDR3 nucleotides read TGTGCCAGCAGTGCCCCCGACCCCGGCTATGGCTACACCTTC.

The CDR3 reads CASSLNNRGGTQYF. The DNA for the CDR3 is TGTGCCAGCAGCCTGAATAACAGGGGAGGGACCCAGTACTTC. The chain uses TRBV6-5 and TRBJ2-5, with D possibly TRBD1 on 7 matching bases. CDR1 and CDR2 (germline): MNHEY, SVGAGI. This CDR3 is 14 amino acids long. V lost 6 bases, J lost 7 bases, and 18 bases lay in between.

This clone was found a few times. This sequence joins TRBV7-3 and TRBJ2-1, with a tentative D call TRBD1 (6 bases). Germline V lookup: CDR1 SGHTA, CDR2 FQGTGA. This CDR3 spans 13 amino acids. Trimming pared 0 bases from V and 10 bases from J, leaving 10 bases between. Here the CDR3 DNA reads TGTGCCAGCAGCTTAACCCTACAGGGCGAGCAGTTCTTC. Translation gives CASSLTLQGEQFF.